Given below is one T cell receptor (beta chain) in context. Its antigen has not been determined. Per-base quality was not reported, and no clone a single base away is much larger than it. In light of the paper, this sample's treatment or condition label describes: allogeneic hematopoietic cell transplantation with graft depleted of TCRalphabeta T cells and CD19 B cells. Transplant recipients were children who received TCRalphabeta/CD19-depleted allogeneic hematopoietic cell grafts. The entry originates in a study of T-cell reconstitution after alpha-beta-depleted transplantation in children (dated by TCRdb to about 2016). Background for the entire study: Using TCR repertoire profiling, the study followed T-cell immune reconstitution in a quantitative way in children after TCRalphabeta/CD19-depleted allogeneic hematopoietic cell transplantation. The full study reports these points: Over the following months the frequencies of hyperexpanded clones went down, and after one year T-cell counts and TCRbeta diversity were mostly credited to newly produced T cells. About two months after transplant, the apparently early recovery of alphabetaT-cell counts reportedly depended on just several hundred clones that had expanded rapidly and came from non-depleted graft cells. The high TCRbeta diversity at day 60 in some patients was ascribed to recipient T cells and intrathymic progenitors that had survived conditioning.

From a lookup of the germline V gene, CDR1 and CDR2 are MNHNS and SASEGT. The CDR3, from cysteine to phenylalanine, totals 14 residues. Left in the record is the CDR3 DNA by itself, 42 bases read in frame from the first base. Trimming accounts for 7 bases at V and 2 bases at J, while the number of junction bases matched to no gene is 4. Libraries came from PCR. The instrument given in TCRdb is Illumina HiSeq 2500. To normalize quantification of the TCRbeta repertoire, the TCR libraries were built with molecular barcoding that relied on unique molecular identifiers. Through fastp at Q25 and MiXCR, TCRdb rebuilt clones from the public reads, retaining in-frame beta chains. Every entry covers one CDR3 protein and lists the most common genes and DNA from its rows. Here the sample has some 840,000 distinct CDR3 sequences; around 17% occur a single time. The ten largest clones capture just under 5% of the sample.

The sequencing here drew on PBMCs, mostly from graft donor cells, taken 360 days after TCRalphabeta/CD19-depleted stem cell transplant. The sequence links TRBV6-1 to TRBJ2-1, and TRBD1 aligns with 8 junction nucleotides. This clonotype was obtained from a male patient aged 10 to 17 who had a stem cell transplant for acute lymphoblastic leukemia, so the T cells may come from the graft donor. The nucleotide sequence is given as TGTGCCAGCAATGGACAGGGCACCTACAATGAGCAGTTCTTC. This yields the protein CASNGQGTYNEQFF.